These 3 T cell receptor beta chains were all obtained from the same sample, sequenced in a study of CD8+CD57+ T cells in acquired aplastic anemia. According to the study, genomic DNA was the template for TCR beta VDJ and CDR3 profiling. TCRdb reprocessed the reads via MiXCR and lists one record per CDR3 protein. Counted here are about 150,000 distinct CDR3 sequences, approximately 51% occurring once; the ten biggest clones make up around 3.2%. All patients picked for sequencing had shown, by flow cytometry, an expansion of CD8+CD57+ cells. The specimen sequenced was sorted CD4+, CD8+, or CD8+CD57+ T cells (not recorded which) from PBMCs. The receptors were sampled from a human donor with aplastic anemia.

This chain links TRBV12-3 or TRBV12-4 with TRBJ2-7; D unresolved. The germline V and J ends were trimmed by 4 bases and 1 base, with 8 bases remaining between them. The CDR3 is 13 residues long. DNA of the CDR3: TGTGCCAGCAGTTGGCGCAATTCCTACGAGCAGTACTTC. Its protein is CASSWRNSYEQYF.

Concerning this clonotype itself: The junction differs from germline at one of its ends, possibly a read error. V gene TRBV10-3 combines with J gene TRBJ1-2; 10 nucleotides align to TRBD1. Germline CDR1 is ENHRY and CDR2 is SYGVKD. The CDR3 is 18 residues long. The CDR3: CATSDLPGQGIHNYGYTF. The CDR3 DNA follows: TGTGCCACCAGTGATTTGCCGGGACAGGGGATACATAACTATGGCTACACCTTC.

This clonotype came up once. The V call is TRBV7-2, the J call TRBJ2-5, with TRBD2 matching over 12 bases. Germline CDR1 reads SGHTA; CDR2 reads FQGNSA. Germline trimming cut 2 bases from V and 4 bases from J; bases unmatched to any gene: 2. This CDR3 comprises 15 residues. The DNA of the CDR3 is TGTGCCAGCAGCTTAAAACTAGCGGGGGGAGAGACCCAGTACTTC. Translating it yields CASSLKLAGGETQYF.